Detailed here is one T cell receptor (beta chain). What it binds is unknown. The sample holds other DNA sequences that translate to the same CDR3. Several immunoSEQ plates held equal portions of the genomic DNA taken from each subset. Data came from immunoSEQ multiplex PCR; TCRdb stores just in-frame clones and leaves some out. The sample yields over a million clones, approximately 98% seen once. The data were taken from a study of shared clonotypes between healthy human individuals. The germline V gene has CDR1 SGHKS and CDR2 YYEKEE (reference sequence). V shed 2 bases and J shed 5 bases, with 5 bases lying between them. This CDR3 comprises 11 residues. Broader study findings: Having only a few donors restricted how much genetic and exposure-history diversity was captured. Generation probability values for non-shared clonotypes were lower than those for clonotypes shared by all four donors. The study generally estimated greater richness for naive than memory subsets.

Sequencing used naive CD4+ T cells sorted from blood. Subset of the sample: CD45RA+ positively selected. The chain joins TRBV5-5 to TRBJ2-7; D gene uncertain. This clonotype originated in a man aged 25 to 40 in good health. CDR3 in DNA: TGTGCCAGCAGCTTCCTGGACGAGCAGTACTTC. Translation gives CASSFLDEQYF.